Shown below are 13 T cell receptor beta chains from a single sample sequenced in a study of cytomegalovirus exposure and HLA in healthy donors (dated by TCRdb to 2016 to 2017). Libraries came from the immunoSEQ multiplex PCR assay. For the multiplex PCR, a mixture combining 60 forward primers for TCR Vbeta segments and 13 reverse primers for TCR Jbeta segments was used. The table comes from immuneACCESS by way of TCRdb, which keeps in-frame sequences with V and J called. Part of the clones is missing from these tables; in studies checked, under half for an unresolved V gene and the rest for unknown reasons. The sample records 150,000 to 200,000 clones, roughly 80% of which are singletons. 6% to 7.5% of the sample is taken by the ten largest. Sequencing was done on a sample of PBMCs. All receptors come from a young man in good health and CMV-seropositive.

The rearrangement joins TRBV27 to TRBJ2-3, with TRBD1 matching over 7 bases. The CDR3 has 16 residues. Germline assignment: CDR1 MNHEY and CDR2 SMNVEV (reference sequence). J was trimmed by 2 bases and V by 4 bases; bases with no gene match: 9. The DNA for the CDR3 is TGTGCCAGCAGTTCCTCGACGGGACAGATCACAGATACGCAGTATTTT. Translating it yields CASSSSTGQITDTQYF.

This chain joins TRBV2 and TRBJ2-3, with 14 bases that match TRBD2. The CDR3 consists of 18 residues. Germline lookup yields CDR1 SNHLY and CDR2 FYNNEI. V was pared by 5 bases and J by 1 base, with 8 bases of the junction left unmatched. DNA for the CDR3: TGTGCCAGCAGTCGACTAGCGGGAGGGTCCGCCCGCACAGATACGCAGTATTTT. Its protein product is CASSRLAGGSARTDTQYF.

This chain joins TRBV12-5 and TRBJ1-4, with 8 positions matching TRBD1. This CDR3 contains 15 residues. The junction had 4 bases not matched to a gene; V was cut back by 1 base and J by 6 bases. CDR1 and CDR2 from the germline V gene are LGHNT and FRNRAP. The CDR3 sequence: CASGLGRQGYEKLFF. Here the CDR3 DNA reads TGTGCTAGTGGTTTGGGGAGACAGGGGTATGAAAAACTGTTTTTT.

The CDR3 here is CASGTGGVSNTQYF. The CDR3 DNA reads TGTGCCAGTGGGACAGGGGGCGTAAGTAATACGCAGTATTTT. The gene calls are TRBV6-5 and TRBJ2-3, with 12 bases that match TRBD1. Germline V gene lookup returns CDR1 MNHEY and CDR2 SVGAGI. The ends lost 9 bases at V and 7 bases at J; junction bases unmatched: 8. This CDR3 is built from 14 residues.

This rearrangement joins TRBV27 to TRBJ1-2; a weak D match, TRBD1 (6 bases). Germline V gene sequence: CDR1 MNHEY, CDR2 SMNVEV (reference sequence). The CDR3 runs to 15 residues. V was pared by 4 bases and J by 3 bases, with 15 bases between. CDR3 coding DNA: TGTGCCAGCAGTTATTCGTCAGGGGTGGACTATGGCTACACCTTC. Its protein product is CASSYSSGVDYGYTF.

V and J are TRBV7-3 and TRBJ2-1; 8 nucleotides agree with TRBD2. V lost 3 bases, J lost 3 bases, and 7 bases stayed unmatched. This CDR3 comprises 16 residues. Germline V gives CDR1 SGHTA, CDR2 FQGTGA. CDR3 sequence: CASSFRGGLVYNEQFF. The DNA of the CDR3 is TGTGCCAGCAGCTTCCGGGGGGGACTAGTCTACAATGAGCAGTTCTTC.

This clone was seen a handful of times. This chain connects TRBV19 to TRBJ1-4; no firm D call. This CDR3 spans 16 amino acids. The germline V and J ends were trimmed by 6 bases and 8 bases, with 22 bases remaining between them. Per the germline V gene, CDR1 is LNHDA and CDR2 is SQIVND (reference sequence). The CDR3 loop is CASSEVFPTAGEKLFF. The CDR3 DNA is TGTGCCAGTAGCGAAGTATTCCCTACGGCGGGGGAAAAACTGTTTTTT.

V is TRBV18 and J is TRBJ1-1, with a tentative D call TRBD1 (5 bases). The germline V gene encodes CDR1 KGHSH and CDR2 LQKENI. The CDR3 is made up of 16 amino acids. The V gene lost 3 bases and the J gene lost 0 bases, with 14 bases spanning the gap. CDR3 residues: CASSPLNRDLNTEAFF. As DNA, the CDR3 is TGTGCCAGCTCACCCTTAAACCGGGACTTGAACACTGAAGCTTTCTTT.

The chain has TRBV10-2 and TRBJ2-1; maybe TRBD1 (5 bases). CDR1 is WSHSY, CDR2 SAAADI, per germline. V lost 5 bases to trimming and J lost 4 bases, with 18 bases between them. CDR3 length: 16 residues. CDR3 amino acids: CASSNSRVARYNEQFF. CDR3 DNA sequence: TGCGCCAGCAGTAACAGCAGGGTAGCAAGGTACAATGAGCAGTTCTTC.

The chain combines TRBV4-1 with TRBJ2-7; D possibly corresponds to TRBD2 (5 bases). CDR1 is MGHRA, CDR2 YSYEKL, per germline. The CDR3 totals 17 residues. V was shortened by 0 bases and J by 3 bases, with 18 bases between the two germline ends. CDR3 sequence: CASSQELGSGGFYEQYF. As DNA, the CDR3 is TGCGCCAGCAGCCAAGAATTAGGGAGCGGAGGCTTCTACGAGCAGTACTTC.

The genes are TRBV18 and TRBJ2-1, with 11 bases lining up with TRBD2. V was pared by 4 bases and J by 3 bases, with 5 bases of the junction left unmatched. CDR1 and CDR2 from the germline V gene are KGHSH and LQKENI. The CDR3 is made up of 16 amino acids. This CDR3 reads CASSRGLAENYNEQFF. CDR3 DNA: TGTGCCAGCTCACGGGGACTAGCGGAAAACTACAATGAGCAGTTCTTC.

This clone was seen a few times. The chain links TRBV4-2 to TRBJ2-3; 9 nucleotides match TRBD2. The CDR3 is made up of 15 amino acids. Per germline, CDR1 LGHNA and CDR2 YNFKEQ. The ends lost 1 base at V and 5 bases at J; junction bases unmatched: 4. The CDR3: CASSQGKREVDTQYF. The CDR3 bases are TGTGCCAGCAGCCAAGGGAAGCGGGAGGTAGATACGCAGTATTTT.

The chain recombines TRBV6-5 with TRBJ2-3; D is possibly TRBD1 (6 bases). The CDR3 sequence is 13 residues long. Deletions cut 4 bases from V and 4 bases from J, with 9 bases between. The germline gives CDR1 MNHEY, CDR2 SVGAGI. The CDR3 region has the DNA TGTGCCAGCAGTTGGACAGTGGCAGATACGCAGTATTTT. Residues: CASSWTVADTQYF.